This T cell receptor beta chain was sequenced during a study of T cell repertoires in cytomegalovirus infection. TCRdb ran MiXCR on the reads and lists one entry per CDR3 protein. The sample carries 200,000 to 300,000 distinct CDR3 sequences, approximately 9.2% recorded once. The germline V gene encodes CDR1 SGHTA and CDR2 FQGNSA. CDR3 length equals 18 residues. Trimming pared 4 bases from V and 3 bases from J, leaving 19 bases between. This clonotype has at least ten counts. The receptor was derived from a human donor in good health (CMV status not recorded). Some clones in this sample may be carry-over from other donors' samples. The chain combines TRBV7-2 with TRBJ2-6, with unresolved D. Sequencing input: PBMCs. The CDR3 DNA reads TGTGCCAGCAGCTCACGGTGGGTAGTCGTCGGTGGGGCCAACGTCCTGACTTTC. It encodes CASSSRWVVVGGANVLTF.